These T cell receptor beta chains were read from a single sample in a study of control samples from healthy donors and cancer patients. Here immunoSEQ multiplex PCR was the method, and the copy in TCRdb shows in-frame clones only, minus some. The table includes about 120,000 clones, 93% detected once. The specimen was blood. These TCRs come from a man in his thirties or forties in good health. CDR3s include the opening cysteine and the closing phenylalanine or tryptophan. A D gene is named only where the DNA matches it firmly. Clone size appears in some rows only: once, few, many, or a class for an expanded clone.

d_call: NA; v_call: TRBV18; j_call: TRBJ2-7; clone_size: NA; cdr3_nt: TGTGCCAGCTCACCGCCGAGCAGGGGACACGAGCAGTACTTC; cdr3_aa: CASSPPSRGHEQYF
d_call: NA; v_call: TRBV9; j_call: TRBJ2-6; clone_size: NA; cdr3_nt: TGTGCCAGCAGCGACTCTGGGGCCAACGTCCTGACTTTC; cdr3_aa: CASSDSGANVLTF
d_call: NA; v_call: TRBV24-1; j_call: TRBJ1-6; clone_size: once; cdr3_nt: TGTGCCACCAGTAACAGGGATTCACCCCTCCACTTT; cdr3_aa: CATSNRDSPLHF
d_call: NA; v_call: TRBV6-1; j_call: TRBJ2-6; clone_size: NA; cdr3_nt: TGTGCCAGCAGTGAAAAAGGCCTCTCTGGGGCCAACGTCCTGACTTTC; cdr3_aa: CASSEKGLSGANVLTF
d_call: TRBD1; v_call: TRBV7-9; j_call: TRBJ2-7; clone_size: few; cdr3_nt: TGTGCCAGCAGCGCAGGGGGAGAGGAGCAGTACTTC; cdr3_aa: CASSAGGEEQYF
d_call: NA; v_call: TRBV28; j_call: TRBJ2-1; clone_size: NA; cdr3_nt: TGTGCCAGCAGCTCCGGGACAACTTACAATGAGCAGTTCTTC; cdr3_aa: CASSSGTTYNEQFF
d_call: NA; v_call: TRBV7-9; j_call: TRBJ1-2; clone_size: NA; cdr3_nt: TGTGCCAGCAGCTTAAACCGGCAGCTCAACTATGGCTACACCTTC; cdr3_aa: CASSLNRQLNYGYTF
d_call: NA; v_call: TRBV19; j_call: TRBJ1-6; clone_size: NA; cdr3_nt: TGTGCCAGTACAACAACAGGCTACGGTAATTCACCCCTCCACTTT; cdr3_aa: CASTTTGYGNSPLHF
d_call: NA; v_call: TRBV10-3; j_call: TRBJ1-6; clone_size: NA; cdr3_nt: TGTGCCATCAGTGAGCCGGACAGCCCGAGCTCCTATAATTCACCCCTCCACTTT; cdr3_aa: CAISEPDSPSSYNSPLHF
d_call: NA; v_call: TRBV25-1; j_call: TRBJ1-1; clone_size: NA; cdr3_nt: TGTGCCAGCAGTGACCCCGTACAGGGCTTGAACACTGAAGCTTTCTTT; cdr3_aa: CASSDPVQGLNTEAFF
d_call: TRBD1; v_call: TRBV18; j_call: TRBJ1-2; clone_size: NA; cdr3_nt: TGTGCCAGCTCACCACCCGACAGGGGGCCGTATGAAGGCTACACCTTC; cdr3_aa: CASSPPDRGPYEGYTF
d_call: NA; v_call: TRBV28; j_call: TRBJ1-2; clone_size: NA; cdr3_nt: TGTGCCAGCAGTTTTGATGTGGCCAGGGCGCAGGGCTACACCTTC; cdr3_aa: CASSFDVARAQGYTF
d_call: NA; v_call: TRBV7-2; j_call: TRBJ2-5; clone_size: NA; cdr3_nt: TGTGCCAGCAGTCCACCTTGGGGTTTAGAGACCCAGTACTTC; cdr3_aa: CASSPPWGLETQYF
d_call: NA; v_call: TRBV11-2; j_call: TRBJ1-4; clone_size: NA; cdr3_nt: TGTGCCAGCAGCCGCGGAGGGGAAAAACTGTTTTTT; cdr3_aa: CASSRGGEKLFF
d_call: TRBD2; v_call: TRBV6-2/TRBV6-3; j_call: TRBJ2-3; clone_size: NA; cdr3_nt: TGTGCCAGCAGCCTACTAGCGGTCAGTACAGATACGCAGTATTTT; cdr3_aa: CASSLLAVSTDTQYF
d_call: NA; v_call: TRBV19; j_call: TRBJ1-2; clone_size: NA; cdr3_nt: TGTGCCAGTACCTCACACCAGGGACAAATTAATACGAATGGCTACACCTTC; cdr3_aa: CASTSHQGQINTNGYTF
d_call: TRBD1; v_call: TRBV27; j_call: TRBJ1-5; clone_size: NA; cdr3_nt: TGTGCCAGCAGTTCCCAAGGTATGACAGGGAGCAATCAGCCCCAGCATTTT; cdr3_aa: CASSSQGMTGSNQPQHF
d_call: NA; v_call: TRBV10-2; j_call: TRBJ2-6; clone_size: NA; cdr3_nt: TGCGCCAGCAGTGAGTCGGACAGTAGCTCTGGGGCCAACGTCCTGACTTTC; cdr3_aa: CASSESDSSSGANVLTF
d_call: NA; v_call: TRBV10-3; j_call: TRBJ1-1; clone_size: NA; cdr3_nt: TGTGCCATCAGGGCAAGCTACGCCATGAACACTGAAGCTTTCTTT; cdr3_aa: CAIRASYAMNTEAFF
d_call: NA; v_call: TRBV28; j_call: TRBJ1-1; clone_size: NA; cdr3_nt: TGTGCCAGCAGTTTATACCGGGACACTGAAGCTTTCTTT; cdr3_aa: CASSLYRDTEAFF
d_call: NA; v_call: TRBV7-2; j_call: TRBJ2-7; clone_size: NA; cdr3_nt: TGTGCCAGCAGCTTAGAATCCAGGGGAAAGGCGGAACTAGTCGAGCAGTACTTC; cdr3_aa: CASSLESRGKAELVEQYF
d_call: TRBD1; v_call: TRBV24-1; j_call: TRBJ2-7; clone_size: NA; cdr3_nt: TGTGCCACCAGTGAGCCTCCGGGACAGGGGTCCTACGAGCAGTACTTC; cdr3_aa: CATSEPPGQGSYEQYF
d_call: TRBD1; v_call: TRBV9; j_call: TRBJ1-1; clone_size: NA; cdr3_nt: TGTGCCAGCAGCCCCAAGGGGGCATTGGGGGAAGCTTTCTTT; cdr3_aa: CASSPKGALGEAFF
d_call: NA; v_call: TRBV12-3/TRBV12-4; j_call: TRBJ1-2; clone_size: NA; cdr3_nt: TGTGCCACCGTGCGGATGAGGGGACGGGGCTACACCTTC; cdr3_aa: CATVRMRGRGYTF
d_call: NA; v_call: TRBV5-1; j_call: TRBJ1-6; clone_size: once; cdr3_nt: TGCGCCAGCAGCTTGGACGGGTCACCCCTCCACTTT; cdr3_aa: CASSLDGSPLHF
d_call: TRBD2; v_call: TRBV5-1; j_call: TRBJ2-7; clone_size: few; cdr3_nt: TGCGCCAGCAGCTTGGACGGGGGGGTCGAGCAGTACTTC; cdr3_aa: CASSLDGGVEQYF
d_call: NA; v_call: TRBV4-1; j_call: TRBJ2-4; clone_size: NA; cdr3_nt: TGCGCCAGCAGCCAAGATGGTGAAAACATTCAGTACTTC; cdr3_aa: CASSQDGENIQYF
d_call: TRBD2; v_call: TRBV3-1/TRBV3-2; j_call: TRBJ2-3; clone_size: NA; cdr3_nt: TGTGCCAGCAGCCAAGCAGGTAGCGGGGGGTTCACAGATACGCAGTATTTT; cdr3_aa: CASSQAGSGGFTDTQYF
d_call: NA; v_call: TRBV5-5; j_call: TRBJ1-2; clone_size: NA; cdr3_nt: TGTGCCAGCAGCTGGACCGCTGACTATGGTGGCTACACCTTC; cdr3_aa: CASSWTADYGGYTF
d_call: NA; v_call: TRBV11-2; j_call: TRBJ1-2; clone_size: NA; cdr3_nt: TGTGCCAGCAGCTCACCTCCCGTGGAGGGCCCAGCCTACACCTTC; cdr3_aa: CASSSPPVEGPAYTF
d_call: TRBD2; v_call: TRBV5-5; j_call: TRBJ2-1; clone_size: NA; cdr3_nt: TGTGCCAGCACCCTGGGGGGGAGAGGTGAGCAGTTCTTC; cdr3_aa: CASTLGGRGEQFF
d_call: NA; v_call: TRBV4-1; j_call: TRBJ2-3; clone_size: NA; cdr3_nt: TGCGCCAGCAGCCAAATCTGGAGCACAGATACGCAGTATTTT; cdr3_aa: CASSQIWSTDTQYF
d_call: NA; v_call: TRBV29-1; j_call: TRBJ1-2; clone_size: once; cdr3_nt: TGCAGCGTTGAAAGGCCCGGGCCCGGCTACACCTTC; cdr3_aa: CSVERPGPGYTF